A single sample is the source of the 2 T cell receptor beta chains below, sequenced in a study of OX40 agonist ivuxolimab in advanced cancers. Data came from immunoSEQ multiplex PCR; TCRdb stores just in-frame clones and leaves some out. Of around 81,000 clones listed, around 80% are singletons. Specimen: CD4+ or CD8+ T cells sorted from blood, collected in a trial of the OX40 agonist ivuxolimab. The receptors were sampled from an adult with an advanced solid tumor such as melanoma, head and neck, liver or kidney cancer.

Written as DNA, the CDR3 is TGTGCCAGCAGCGTAGGGTGGGCGGGAGATACGCAGTATTTT. This encodes CASSVGWAGDTQYF. This chain links TRBV9 with TRBJ2-3, with D possibly matching TRBD2 (5 bases). Germline CDR1 is SGDLS and CDR2 is YYNGEE. V was clipped by 0 bases and J by 5 bases, with 10 bases between them. The CDR3 sequence is 14 residues long.

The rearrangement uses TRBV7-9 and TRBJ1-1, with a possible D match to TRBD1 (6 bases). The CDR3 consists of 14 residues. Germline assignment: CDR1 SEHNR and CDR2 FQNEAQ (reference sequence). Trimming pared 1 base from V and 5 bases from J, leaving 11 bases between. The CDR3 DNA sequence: TGTGCCAGCAGCTTAGTACAGGGCGGGACTGAAGCTTTCTTT. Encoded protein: CASSLVQGGTEAFF.